The 15 T cell receptor beta chains presented below share a single source sample, sequenced in a study of molecular identifiers for immune sequencing clone quantification. One entry per CDR3 protein, called by TCRdb with MiXCR from the PCR reads. The table has 490,000 or so distinct CDR3 sequences, roughly 25% seen once; the top ten hold over 0.6%. Sequencing was performed on naive CD8+ T cells from blood, with Jurkat cell RNA spiked in. Subset noted: FACS-sorted CD8+CD4-CCR7+CD45RA+ naive T cells. These receptors were taken from a human donor in good health. Some libraries in this study had Jurkat cell RNA spiked in.

Concerning this clonotype itself: In this CDR3 the conserved last residue, phenylalanine or tryptophan, is missing, so a read error is likely. The DNA of the CDR3 is TGTGCCGTAGCGGGAGGGCCCTCCTACAATGAGCAGTTCTCC. Encoded protein: CAVAGGPSYNEQFS. The rearrangement uses TRBV27 and TRBJ2-1, with 11 bases that match TRBD2. Germline trimming cut 11 bases from V and 0 bases from J; bases unmatched to any gene: 3. The CDR3 consists of 14 residues. Per germline, CDR1 MNHEY and CDR2 SMNVEV (reference sequence).

This clonotype has ten or more counts. V gene TRBV14 combines with J gene TRBJ1-1; D remains ambiguous. V shed 4 bases and J shed 7 bases, with 19 bases lying between them. The CDR3 is made up of 15 amino acids. CDR1 and CDR2 (germline): SGHDN, FVKESK. Here the CDR3 DNA reads TGTGCCAGCAGCCGTTACAAGGGATGGGTTGGTGAAGCTTTCTTT. This gives the protein CASSRYKGWVGEAFF.

This clonotype was counted only a few times. This chain uses TRBV19 with TRBJ2-3, with unresolved D. V was pared by 1 base and J by 4 bases, with 15 bases between. The CDR3 sequence is 16 residues long. Per germline, CDR1 LNHDA and CDR2 SQIVND (reference sequence). The DNA for the CDR3 is TGTGCCAGTAGTATAGGATTCCCTCCAGGCCCAGATACGCAGTATTTT. Translating it yields CASSIGFPPGPDTQYF.

V gene TRBV12-3 or TRBV12-4 combines with J gene TRBJ2-2; 13 positions match TRBD2. The J segment lost 6 bases and the V segment lost 7 bases, leaving 8 bases of the junction unmatched. The CDR3 extends over 16 amino acids. This CDR3 is CASNPTSGGAAGELFF. Written as DNA, the CDR3 is TGTGCCAGCAACCCAACTAGCGGGGGGGCCGCCGGGGAGCTGTTTTTT.

A few counts support this clonotype. The rearrangement joins TRBV14 to TRBJ1-1; the D gene is possibly TRBD1 (5 bases). Germline-derived CDR1 and CDR2 are SGHDN and FVKESK. The ends were cut back, 4 bases at V and 1 base at J, with 13 bases in the middle. This CDR3 comprises 15 residues. CDR3 protein: CASSPKSGKNTEAFF. In nucleotides, the CDR3 is TGTGCCAGCAGCCCCAAGTCAGGGAAGAACACTGAAGCTTTCTTT.

V is TRBV27 and J is TRBJ2-3; TRBD1 is a possible D gene (5 bases). With the DNA end fitting TRBJ1-5 better, the J assignment may be wrong. CDR1 MNHEY and CDR2 SMNVEV come from the germline V gene (reference sequence). There are 16 residues in the CDR3. The CDR3 nucleotides are TGTGCCAGCAGTACCACAGGAGGTCTTGGGCCAGATACGCAGCATTTT. Amino acid sequence: CASSTTGGLGPDTQHF.

This clonotype was detected only a few times. The J gene is TRBJ1-3, the V gene TRBV10-3, with D tentatively TRBD1 (6 bases). The V gene lost 6 bases and the J gene lost 16 bases, with 22 bases spanning the gap. The CDR3 is 13 amino acids. Germline V gene sequence: CDR1 ENHRY, CDR2 SYGVKD. CDR3 coding DNA: TGTGCCATCAGGCAGGGACACAACCAGCCCGGTTATTTT. This codes for CAIRQGHNQPGYF.

Comment on this clonotype: A much bigger clone sits one base away, suggesting this may be a read error. CDR3 coding DNA: TGTGCCAGCAGCTTAGGCTTAAAGGGCTTGGTCAAAAACATTCAGTACTTC. It encodes CASSLGLKGLVKNIQYF. The rearrangement uses TRBV13 and TRBJ2-4; D is undetermined. Trimming took off 0 bases at V and 3 bases at J, with 15 bases between the two ends. This CDR3 region has 17 residues. CDR1 and CDR2 from the germline V gene are PRHDT and FYEKMQ (reference sequence).

This clonotype appeared many times. V gene TRBV28 combines with J gene TRBJ2-7, with a possible D match to TRBD2 (6 bases). V was trimmed by 3 bases and J by 4 bases, leaving 13 bases between them. This CDR3 is built from 14 residues. CDR1 is MDHEN and CDR2 is SYDVKM in the germline V gene. CDR3 coding DNA: TGTGCCAGCAGTTTTGCGAAGGGGACTTACGAGCAGTACTTC. Amino acid sequence: CASSFAKGTYEQYF.

About this clonotype itself: A much more abundant neighbour one base away suggests this may be a read error. The V gene is TRBV2, the J gene TRBJ1-2; no clear D gene. Per germline, CDR1 SNHLY and CDR2 FYNNEI. Trimming shortened V by 6 bases and J by 1 base, and 12 bases separated the two germline ends. This CDR3 has 14 amino acids. CDR3 sequence reads: CASRGPVSNYGYTF. DNA of the CDR3: TGTGCCAGCAGGGGCCCTGTCAGTAACTATGGCTACACCTTC. The full variable domain, its missing parts supplied by reference TRBV2 and TRBJ1-2, is EPEVTQTPSHQVTQMGQEVILRCVPISNHLYFYWYRQILGQKVEFLVSFYNNEISEKSEIFDDQFSVERPDGSNFTLKIRSTKLEDSAMYFCASRGPVSNYGYTFGSGTRLTVV.

J is TRBJ2-4 and V is TRBV7-9; possibly TRBD2 for D (5 bases). Trimming cost V 1 base and J 2 bases, with 9 bases left between them. The CDR3 sequence is 15 residues long. The germline CDR1 and CDR2 sequences are SEHNR and FQNEAQ (reference sequence). The CDR3: CASSLGRGTKNIQYF. The DNA of the CDR3 is TGTGCCAGCAGCTTAGGTCGGGGAACCAAAAACATTCAGTACTTC.

The chain links TRBV4-3 to TRBJ2-7, with D tentatively TRBD2 (6 bases). The CDR3 consists of 19 residues. Germline-derived CDR1 and CDR2 are LGHNA and YSLEER. Trimming stripped 4 bases from V and 3 bases from J, with 28 bases between. CDR3 DNA: TGCGCCAGCAGCCCACCTGAGTACCGGGAGCCGAAAAGTGACTACGAGCAGTACTTC. Translating it yields CASSPPEYREPKSDYEQYF.

The chain uses TRBV15 and TRBJ2-7; a weak D match, TRBD2 (5 bases). The germline CDR1 and CDR2 sequences are LNHNV and YYDKDF (reference sequence). Trimming shortened V by 5 bases and J by 0 bases, and 11 bases separated the two germline ends. This CDR3 is 14 amino acids long. CDR3 sequence: CATSAHEGSYEQYF. CDR3 sequence (DNA): TGTGCCACCAGCGCTCACGAGGGCTCCTACGAGCAGTACTTC. Together with reference TRBV15 and TRBJ2-7, the CDR3 gives the full variable domain: DAMVIQNPRYQVTQFGKPVTLSCSQTLNHNVMYWYQQKSSQAPKLLFHYYDKDFNNEADTPDNFQSRRPNTSFCFLDIRSPGLGDTAMYLCATSAHEGSYEQYFGPGTRLTVT.

This chain joins TRBV7-6 and TRBJ2-3, with a weak D call TRBD1 (6 bases). Germline V gene sequence: CDR1 SGHVS, CDR2 FNYEAQ. V dropped 1 base and J dropped 6 bases, with 14 bases sitting between them. The CDR3 has 15 amino acids. CDR3 region: CASSLVAQGMDTQYF. The CDR3 DNA reads TGTGCCAGCAGCTTAGTTGCGCAGGGGATGGATACGCAGTATTTT.

This clonotype was counted ten times or more. The chain is built from TRBV5-6 and TRBJ2-7, with D perhaps being TRBD1 or TRBD2 (5 bases each). This CDR3 has 14 amino acids. The V gene lost 4 bases and the J gene lost 2 bases, with 13 bases spanning the gap. Germline CDR1 is SGHDT and CDR2 is YYEEEE. The CDR3 reads CASSQAGSTYEQYF. DNA of the CDR3: TGTGCCAGCAGCCAGGCAGGGAGTACCTACGAGCAGTACTTC.